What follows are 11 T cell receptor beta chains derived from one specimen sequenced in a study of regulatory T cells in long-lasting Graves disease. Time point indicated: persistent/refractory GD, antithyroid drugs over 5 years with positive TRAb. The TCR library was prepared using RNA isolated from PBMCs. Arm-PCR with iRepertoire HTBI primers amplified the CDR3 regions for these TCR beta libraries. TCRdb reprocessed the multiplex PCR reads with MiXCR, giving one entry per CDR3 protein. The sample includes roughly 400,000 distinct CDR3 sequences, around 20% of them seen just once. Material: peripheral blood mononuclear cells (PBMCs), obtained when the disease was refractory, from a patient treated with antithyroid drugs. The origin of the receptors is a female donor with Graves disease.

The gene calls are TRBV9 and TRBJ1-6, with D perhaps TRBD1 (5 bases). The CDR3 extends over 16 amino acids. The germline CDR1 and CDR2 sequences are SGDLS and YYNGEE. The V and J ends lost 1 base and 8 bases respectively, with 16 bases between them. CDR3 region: CASSVSRGARDSPLHF. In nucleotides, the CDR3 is TGTGCCAGCAGCGTATCCCGCGGGGCCCGAGATTCACCCCTCCACTTT.

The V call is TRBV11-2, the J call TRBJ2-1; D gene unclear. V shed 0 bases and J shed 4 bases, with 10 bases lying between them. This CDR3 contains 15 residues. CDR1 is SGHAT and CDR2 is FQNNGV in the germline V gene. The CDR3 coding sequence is TGTGCCAGCAGCTTAGAGCCGGGCTCATACAATGAGCAGTTCTTC. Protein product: CASSLEPGSYNEQFF.

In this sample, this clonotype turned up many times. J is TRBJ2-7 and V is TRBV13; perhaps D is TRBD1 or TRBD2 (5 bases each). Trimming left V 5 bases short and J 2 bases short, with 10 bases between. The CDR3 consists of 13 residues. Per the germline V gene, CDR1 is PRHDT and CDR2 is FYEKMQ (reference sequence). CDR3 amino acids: CASSPGATYEQYF. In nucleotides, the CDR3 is TGTGCCAGCAGCCCCGGGGCCACCTACGAGCAGTACTTC.

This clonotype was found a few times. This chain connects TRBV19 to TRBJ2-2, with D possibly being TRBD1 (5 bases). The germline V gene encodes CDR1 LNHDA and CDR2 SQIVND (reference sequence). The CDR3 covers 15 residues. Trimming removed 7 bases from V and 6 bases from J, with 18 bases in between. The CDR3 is CASKGGHTEPGELFF. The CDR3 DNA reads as TGTGCCAGTAAGGGCGGACATACCGAACCCGGGGAGCTGTTTTTT.

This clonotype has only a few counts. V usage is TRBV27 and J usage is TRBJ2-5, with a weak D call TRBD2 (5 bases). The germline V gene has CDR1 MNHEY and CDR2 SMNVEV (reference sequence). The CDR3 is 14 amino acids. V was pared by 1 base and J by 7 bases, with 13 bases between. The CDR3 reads CASSLLPAAGTQYF. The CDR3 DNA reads TGTGCCAGCAGTTTATTACCGGCTGCGGGGACCCAGTACTTC.

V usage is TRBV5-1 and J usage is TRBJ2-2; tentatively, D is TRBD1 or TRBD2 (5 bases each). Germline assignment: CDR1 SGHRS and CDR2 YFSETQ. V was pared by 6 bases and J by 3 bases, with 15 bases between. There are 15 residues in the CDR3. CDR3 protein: CASMGGTADTGELFF. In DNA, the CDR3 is TGCGCCAGCATGGGTGGGACCGCGGACACCGGGGAGCTGTTTTTT.

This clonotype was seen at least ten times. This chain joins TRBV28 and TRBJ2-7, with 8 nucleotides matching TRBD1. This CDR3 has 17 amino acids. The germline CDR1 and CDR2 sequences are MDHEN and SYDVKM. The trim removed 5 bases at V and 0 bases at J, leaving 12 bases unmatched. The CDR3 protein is CASSTHPGTGLSYEQYF. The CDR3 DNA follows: TGTGCCAGCAGTACCCACCCCGGGACAGGCCTCTCCTACGAGCAGTACTTC. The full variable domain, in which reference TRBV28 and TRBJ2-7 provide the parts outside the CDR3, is DVKVTQSSRYLVKRTGEKVFLECVQDMDHENMFWYRQDPGLGLRLIYFSYDVKMKEKGDIPEGYSVSREKKERFSLILESASTNQTSMYLCASSTHPGTGLSYEQYFGPGTRLTVT.

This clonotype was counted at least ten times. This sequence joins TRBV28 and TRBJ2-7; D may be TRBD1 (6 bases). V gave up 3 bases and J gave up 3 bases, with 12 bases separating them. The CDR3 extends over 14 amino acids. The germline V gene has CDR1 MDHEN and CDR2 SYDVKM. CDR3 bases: TGTGCCAGCAGTTTTGGGGACACACGCTACGAGCAGTACTTC. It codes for CASSFGDTRYEQYF.

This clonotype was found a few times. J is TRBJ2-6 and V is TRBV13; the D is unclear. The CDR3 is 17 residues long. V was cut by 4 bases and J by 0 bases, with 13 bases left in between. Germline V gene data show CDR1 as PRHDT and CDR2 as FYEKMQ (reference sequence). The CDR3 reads CASSSFLSGSGANVLTF. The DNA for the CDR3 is TGTGCCAGCAGCTCGTTCCTCTCAGGCTCTGGGGCCAACGTCCTGACTTTC.

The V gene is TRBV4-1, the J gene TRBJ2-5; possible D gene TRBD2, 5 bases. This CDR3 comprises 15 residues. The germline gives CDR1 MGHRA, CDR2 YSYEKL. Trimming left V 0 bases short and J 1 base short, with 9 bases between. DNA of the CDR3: TGCGCCAGCAGCCAAGAGGCCAGCGGCCAAGAGACCCAGTACTTC. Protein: CASSQEASGQETQYF.

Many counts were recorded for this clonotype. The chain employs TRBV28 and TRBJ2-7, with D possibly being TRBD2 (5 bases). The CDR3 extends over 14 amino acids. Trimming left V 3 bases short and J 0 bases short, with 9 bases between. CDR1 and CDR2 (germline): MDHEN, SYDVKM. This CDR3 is CASSFSVSSYEQYF. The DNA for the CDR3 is TGTGCCAGCAGTTTTAGCGTGAGCTCCTACGAGCAGTACTTC.